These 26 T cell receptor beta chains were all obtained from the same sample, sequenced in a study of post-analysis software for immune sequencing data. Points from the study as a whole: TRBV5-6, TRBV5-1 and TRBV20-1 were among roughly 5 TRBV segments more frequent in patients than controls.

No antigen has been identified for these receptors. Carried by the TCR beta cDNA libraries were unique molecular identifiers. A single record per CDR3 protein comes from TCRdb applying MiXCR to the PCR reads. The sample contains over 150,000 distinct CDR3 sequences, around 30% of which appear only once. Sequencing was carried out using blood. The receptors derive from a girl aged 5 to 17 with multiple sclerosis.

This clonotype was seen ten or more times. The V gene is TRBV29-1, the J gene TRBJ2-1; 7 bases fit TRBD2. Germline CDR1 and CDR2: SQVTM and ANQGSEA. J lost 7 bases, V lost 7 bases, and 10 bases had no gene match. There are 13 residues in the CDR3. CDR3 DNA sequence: TGCAGCGCCGACGAGTGCGGGGGTAATGAGCAGTTCTTC. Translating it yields CSADECGGNEQFF.

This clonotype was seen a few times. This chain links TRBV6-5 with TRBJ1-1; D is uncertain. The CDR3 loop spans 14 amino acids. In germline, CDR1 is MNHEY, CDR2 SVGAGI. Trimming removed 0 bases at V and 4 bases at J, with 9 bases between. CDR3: CASSYSAEGTEAFF. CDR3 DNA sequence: TGTGCCAGCAGTTACTCGGCGGAGGGCACTGAAGCTTTCTTT.

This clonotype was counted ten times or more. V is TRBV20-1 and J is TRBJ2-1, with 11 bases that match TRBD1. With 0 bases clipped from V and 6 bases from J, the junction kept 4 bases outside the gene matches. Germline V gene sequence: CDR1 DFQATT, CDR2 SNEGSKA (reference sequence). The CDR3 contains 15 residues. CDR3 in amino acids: CSARDMGQGGNEQFF. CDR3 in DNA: TGCAGTGCTAGAGATATGGGACAGGGGGGCAATGAGCAGTTCTTC.

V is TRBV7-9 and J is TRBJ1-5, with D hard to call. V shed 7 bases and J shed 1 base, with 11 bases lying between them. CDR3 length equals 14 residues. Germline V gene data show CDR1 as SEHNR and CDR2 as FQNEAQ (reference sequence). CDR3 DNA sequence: TGTGCCAGCACGTCCCCGGACAGCAATCAGCCCCAGCATTTT. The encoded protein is CASTSPDSNQPQHF.

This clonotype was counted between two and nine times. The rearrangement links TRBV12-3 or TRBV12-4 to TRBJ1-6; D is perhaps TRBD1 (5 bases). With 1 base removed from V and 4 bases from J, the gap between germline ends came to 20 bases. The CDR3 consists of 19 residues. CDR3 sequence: CASSLVRDVLGAYNSPLHF. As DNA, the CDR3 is TGTGCCAGCAGTTTAGTTCGCGACGTACTAGGGGCTTATAATTCACCCCTCCACTTT.

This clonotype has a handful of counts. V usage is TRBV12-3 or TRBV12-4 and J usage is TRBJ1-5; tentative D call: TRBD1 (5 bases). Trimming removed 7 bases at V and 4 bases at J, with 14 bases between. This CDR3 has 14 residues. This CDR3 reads CASTYTGGNQPQHF. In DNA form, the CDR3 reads TGTGCCAGCACCTACACCGGGGGTAATCAGCCCCAGCATTTT.

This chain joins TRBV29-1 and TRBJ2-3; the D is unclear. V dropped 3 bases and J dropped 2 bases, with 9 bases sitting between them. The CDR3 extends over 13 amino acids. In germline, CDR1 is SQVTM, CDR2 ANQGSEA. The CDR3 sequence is CSVDLSVTDTQYF. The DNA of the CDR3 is TGCAGCGTTGACCTCTCAGTCACAGATACGCAGTATTTT.

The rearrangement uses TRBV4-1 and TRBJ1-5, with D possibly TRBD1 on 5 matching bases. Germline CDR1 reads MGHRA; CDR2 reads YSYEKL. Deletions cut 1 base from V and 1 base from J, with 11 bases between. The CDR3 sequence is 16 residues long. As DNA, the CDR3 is TGCGCCAGCAGCCAAGGGTCAGGGAGAAGCAATCAGCCCCAGCATTTT. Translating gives CASSQGSGRSNQPQHF.

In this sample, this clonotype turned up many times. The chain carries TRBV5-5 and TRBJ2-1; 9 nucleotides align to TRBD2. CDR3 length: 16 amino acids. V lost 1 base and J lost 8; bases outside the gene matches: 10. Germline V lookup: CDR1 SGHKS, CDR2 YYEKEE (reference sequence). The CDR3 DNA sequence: TGTGCCAGCAGCTTGAGGGCGGGAGGGCCCAGCCATGAGCAGTTCTTC. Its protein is CASSLRAGGPSHEQFF.

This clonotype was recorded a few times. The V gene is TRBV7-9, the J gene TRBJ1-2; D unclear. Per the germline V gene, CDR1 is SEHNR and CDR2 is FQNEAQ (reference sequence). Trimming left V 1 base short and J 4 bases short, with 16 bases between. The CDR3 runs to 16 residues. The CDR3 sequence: CASSLVDTGTFYGYTF. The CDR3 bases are TGTGCCAGCAGCTTAGTTGATACCGGAACTTTCTATGGCTACACCTTC.

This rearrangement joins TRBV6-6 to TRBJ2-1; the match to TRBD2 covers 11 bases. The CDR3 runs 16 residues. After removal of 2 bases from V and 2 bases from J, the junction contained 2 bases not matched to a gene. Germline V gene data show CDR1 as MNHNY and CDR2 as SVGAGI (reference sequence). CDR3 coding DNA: TGTGCCAGCAGTTACACTAGCGGGAGCACCTACAATGAGCAGTTCTTC. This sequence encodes CASSYTSGSTYNEQFF.

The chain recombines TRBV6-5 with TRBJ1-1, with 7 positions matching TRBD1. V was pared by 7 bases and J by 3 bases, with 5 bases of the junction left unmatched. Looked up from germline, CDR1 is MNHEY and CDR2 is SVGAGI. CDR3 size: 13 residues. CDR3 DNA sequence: TGTGCCAGCAAATACAGGGGATACACTGAAGCTTTCTTT. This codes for CASKYRGYTEAFF.

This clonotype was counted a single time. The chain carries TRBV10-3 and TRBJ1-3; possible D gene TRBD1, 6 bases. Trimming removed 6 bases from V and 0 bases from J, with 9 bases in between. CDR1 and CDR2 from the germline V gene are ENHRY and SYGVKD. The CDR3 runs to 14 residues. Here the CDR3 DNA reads TGTGCCATCAGACAGGGAAACTCTGGAAACACCATATATTTT. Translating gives CAIRQGNSGNTIYF.

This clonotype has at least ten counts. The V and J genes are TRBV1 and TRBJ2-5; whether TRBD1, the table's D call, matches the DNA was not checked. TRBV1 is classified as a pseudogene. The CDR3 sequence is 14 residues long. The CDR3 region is CTSSQHKGYETQYF. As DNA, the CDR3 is TGCACCAGCAGCCAACACAAGGGGTATGAGACCCAGTACTTC.

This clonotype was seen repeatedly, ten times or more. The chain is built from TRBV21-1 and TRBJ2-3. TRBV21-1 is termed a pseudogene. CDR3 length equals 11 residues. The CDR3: CASSTPGTQYF. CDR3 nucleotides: TGTGCCAGCAGCACCCCAGGTACGCAGTATTTT.

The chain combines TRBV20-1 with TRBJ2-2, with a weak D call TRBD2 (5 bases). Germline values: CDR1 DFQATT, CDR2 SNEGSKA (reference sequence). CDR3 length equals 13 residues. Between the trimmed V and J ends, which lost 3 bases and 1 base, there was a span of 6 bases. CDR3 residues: CSASGENTGELFF. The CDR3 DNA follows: TGCAGTGCTAGCGGGGAGAACACCGGGGAGCTGTTTTTT.

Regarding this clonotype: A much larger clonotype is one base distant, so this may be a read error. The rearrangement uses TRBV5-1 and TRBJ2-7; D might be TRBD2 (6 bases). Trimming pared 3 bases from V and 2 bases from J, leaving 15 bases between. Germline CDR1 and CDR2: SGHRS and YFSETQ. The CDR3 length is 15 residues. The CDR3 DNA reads TGCGCCAGCAGCTGGATACGGGAGTCAGCCTACGAGCAGTACTTC. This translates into CASSWIRESAYEQYF.

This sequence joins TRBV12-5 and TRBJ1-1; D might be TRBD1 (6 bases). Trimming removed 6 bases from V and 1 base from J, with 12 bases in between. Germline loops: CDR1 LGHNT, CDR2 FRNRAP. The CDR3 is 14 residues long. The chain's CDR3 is CASGQGHQNTEAFF. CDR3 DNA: TGTGCTAGTGGCCAGGGACACCAGAACACTGAAGCTTTCTTT. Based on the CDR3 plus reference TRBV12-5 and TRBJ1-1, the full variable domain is DARVTQTPRHKVTEMGQEVTMRCQPILGHNTVFWYRQTMMQGLELLAYFRNRAPLDDSGMPKDRFSAEMPDATLATLKIQPSEPRDSAVYFCASGQGHQNTEAFFGQGTRLTVV.

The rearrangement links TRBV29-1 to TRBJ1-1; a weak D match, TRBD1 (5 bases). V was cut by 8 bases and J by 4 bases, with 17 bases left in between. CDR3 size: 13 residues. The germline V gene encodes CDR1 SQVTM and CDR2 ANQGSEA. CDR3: CSTEERGTTEAFF. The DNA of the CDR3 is TGCAGCACCGAGGAGAGGGGCACCACTGAAGCTTTCTTT.

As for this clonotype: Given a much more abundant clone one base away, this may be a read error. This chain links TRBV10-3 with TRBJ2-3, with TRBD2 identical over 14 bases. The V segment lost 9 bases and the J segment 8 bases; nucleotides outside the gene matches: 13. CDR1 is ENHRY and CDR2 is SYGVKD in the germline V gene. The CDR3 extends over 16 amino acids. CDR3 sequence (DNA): TGTGCCATTCTAACCGGGACTAGCGGGAGAGGCGGTACGCAGTATTTT. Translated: CAILTGTSGRGGTQYF.

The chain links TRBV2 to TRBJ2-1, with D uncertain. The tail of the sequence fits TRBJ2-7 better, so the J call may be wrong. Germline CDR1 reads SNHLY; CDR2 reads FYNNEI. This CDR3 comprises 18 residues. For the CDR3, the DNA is TGTGCCAGCCCCAAAGGTGAGGTTACTACAAGCTCCTACAATGAGCAGTACTTC. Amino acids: CASPKGEVTTSSYNEQYF.

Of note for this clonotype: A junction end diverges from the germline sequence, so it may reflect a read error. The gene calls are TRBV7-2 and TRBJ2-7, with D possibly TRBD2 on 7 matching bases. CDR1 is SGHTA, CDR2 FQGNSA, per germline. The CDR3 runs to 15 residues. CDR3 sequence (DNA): TGTGCCTGCAGCTTAGAGCGCGGGGGCTACAATGAGCAGTACTTC. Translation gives CACSLERGGYNEQYF.

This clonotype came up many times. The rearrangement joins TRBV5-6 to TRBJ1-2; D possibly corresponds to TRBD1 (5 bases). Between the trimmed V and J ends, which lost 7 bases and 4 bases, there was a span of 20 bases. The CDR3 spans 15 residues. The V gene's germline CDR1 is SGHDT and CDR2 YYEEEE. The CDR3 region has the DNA TGTGCCAGCTACCAGGGACCGGACCCAGTCTATGGCTACACCTTC. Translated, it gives CASYQGPDPVYGYTF.

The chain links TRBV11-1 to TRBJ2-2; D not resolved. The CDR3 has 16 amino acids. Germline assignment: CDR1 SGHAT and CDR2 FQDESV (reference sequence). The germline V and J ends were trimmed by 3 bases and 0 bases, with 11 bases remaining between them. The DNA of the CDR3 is TGTGCCAGCAGCTTGGGCGAGATCGCGAACACCGGGGAGCTGTTTTTT. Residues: CASSLGEIANTGELFF.

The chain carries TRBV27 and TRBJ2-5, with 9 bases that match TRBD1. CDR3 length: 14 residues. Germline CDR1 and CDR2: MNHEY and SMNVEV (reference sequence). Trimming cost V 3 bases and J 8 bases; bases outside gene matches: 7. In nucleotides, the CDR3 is TGTGCCAGCAGTTTCCCCGACAGGGGGGGAACCCAGTACTTC. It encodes CASSFPDRGGTQYF.

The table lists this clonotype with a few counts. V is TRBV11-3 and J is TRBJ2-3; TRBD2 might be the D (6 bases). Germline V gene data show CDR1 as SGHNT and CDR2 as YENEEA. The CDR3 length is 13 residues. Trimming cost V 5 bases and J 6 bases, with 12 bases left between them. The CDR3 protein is CASSVSGRDTQYF. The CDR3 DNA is TGTGCCAGCAGCGTTAGCGGTAGGGATACGCAGTATTTT.